This T cell receptor beta chain is drawn from a study of T cell clones after liver transplantation. Looking at the study overall: Post-transplant blood was tracked for graft-donor-reactive T cell clones identified in a pre-transplant mixed lymphocyte reaction.

V was trimmed by 5 bases and J by 0 bases, leaving 8 bases between them. This CDR3 is built from 14 residues. The germline V gene encodes CDR1 SEHNR and CDR2 FQNEAQ (reference sequence). To note about this clone: What it binds is unknown.

Here immunoSEQ multiplex PCR was the method, and the copy in TCRdb shows in-frame clones only, minus some. The data hold about 15,000 clones, with approximately 86% observed a single time. Findings and caveats of the study: Graft donor-reactive T cells possibly entered the graft instead of undergoing deletion.

The gene calls are TRBV7-9 and TRBJ2-1; D is unclear. The sequenced sample was CD8+ T cells from blood, obtained 47 months after liver transplant. The sequence derives from a human patient who received a liver transplant. Some T cells may be provided by the graft donor. The CDR3 is CASSTLSSYNEQFF. The CDR3 coding sequence is TGTGCCAGCAGCACGTTAAGCTCCTACAATGAGCAGTTCTTC.